The 16 T cell receptor beta chains below all came from one sample that was sequenced in a study of blood T cell repertoires in COVID-19 (dated by TCRdb to the early 2020s). The library came from the immunoSEQ multiplex PCR assay. What TCRdb holds here is the immuneACCESS table cut down to in-frame rearrangements. Part of the clones is not present; checked against another copy, under half of the missing clones reflect an unresolved V gene, and the others are unexplained. The table for this sample lists approximately 230,000 clones; 82% of them were counted only once. 4.5% to 6% of the sample rests with the top ten. Sample: peripheral blood. These receptors were collected from a woman aged 80 or over with active or convalescent COVID-19.

The genes are TRBV6-1 and TRBJ1-5, with 7 nucleotides matching TRBD1. The CDR3 runs to 17 residues. Germline values: CDR1 MNHNS, CDR2 SASEGT. V was pared by 2 bases and J by 4 bases, with 11 bases of the junction left unmatched. The CDR3 nucleotides read TGTGCCAGCAGTGAAAGGGGACAGAGGCTTTGGAATCAGCCCCAGCATTTT. It translates to CASSERGQRLWNQPQHF.

The V gene is TRBV18, the J gene TRBJ1-4; D ambiguous. This CDR3 spans 14 amino acids. CDR1 is KGHSH, CDR2 LQKENI, per germline. V gave up 1 base and J gave up 8 bases, with 11 bases separating them. The CDR3 bases are TGTGCCAGCTCACCACAGAGCGGTCAGGAAAAACTGTTTTTT. It is translated as CASSPQSGQEKLFF.

V usage is TRBV30 and J usage is TRBJ2-7, with TRBD1 matching over 9 bases. Trimming removed 2 bases from V and 4 bases from J; junction bases left unmatched: 6. CDR3 length: 14 amino acids. Germline V gene lookup returns CDR1 GTSNPN and CDR2 SVGIG (reference sequence). The chain's CDR3 is CAWSKWDRVYEQYF. CDR3 bases: TGTGCCTGGAGTAAGTGGGACAGGGTATACGAGCAGTACTTC.

This clone was recorded a few times. The V gene is TRBV19, the J gene TRBJ1-3; D is possibly TRBD1 (5 bases). The V gene lost 3 bases and the J gene lost 0 bases, with 6 bases spanning the gap. CDR1 is LNHDA and CDR2 is SQIVND in the germline V gene (reference sequence). This CDR3 contains 14 residues. DNA for the CDR3: TGTGCCAGTAGTATGGGGGGCTCTGGAAACACCATATATTTT. Amino acid sequence: CASSMGGSGNTIYF. Variable domain in full (rest from reference TRBV19 and TRBJ1-3): DGGITQSPKYLFRKEGQNVTLSCEQNLNHDAMYWYRQDPGQGLRLIYYSQIVNDFQKGDIAEGYSVSREKKESFPLTVTSAQKNPTAFYLCASSMGGSGNTIYFGEGSWLTVV.

The chain joins TRBV28 to TRBJ1-5; D perhaps matches TRBD1 (5 bases). The germline V and J ends were trimmed by 4 bases and 3 bases, with 13 bases remaining between them. Germline CDR1 and CDR2: MDHEN and SYDVKM. This CDR3 has 15 amino acids. The DNA for the CDR3 is TGTGCCAGCAGTTCTCCCGGACATTCCAATCAGCCCCAGCATTTT. It translates to CASSSPGHSNQPQHF.

The chain joins TRBV27 to TRBJ1-2, with 8 bases matching TRBD1. V trimming: 0 bases; J trimming: 4 bases; junction bases outside the gene matches: 4. This CDR3 is 15 amino acids long. Germline V gene data show CDR1 as MNHEY and CDR2 as SMNVEV (reference sequence). The CDR3 sequence is CASSLSTGQGYGYTF. The CDR3 coding sequence is TGTGCCAGCAGTTTATCTACTGGACAGGGCTATGGCTACACCTTC.

The J gene is TRBJ2-5, the V gene TRBV27, with TRBD2 as a possible D gene (7 bases). CDR1 and CDR2 (germline): MNHEY, SMNVEV (reference sequence). This CDR3 comprises 13 residues. V shed 6 bases and J shed 7 bases, with 15 bases lying between them. CDR3 region: CASRMAGAWTQYF. CDR3 DNA: TGTGCCAGCAGGATGGCGGGGGCCTGGACCCAGTACTTC.

This chain joins TRBV2 and TRBJ2-1, with D possibly TRBD2 on 6 matching bases. Germline V gene lookup returns CDR1 SNHLY and CDR2 FYNNEI. Trimming took 6 bases from V and 3 from J, leaving 15 bases between them. The CDR3 is 15 residues long. DNA for the CDR3: TGTGCCAGCAGCCAAGAGGGAGGCCGCTACAATGAGCAGTTCTTC. This encodes CASSQEGGRYNEQFF.

On this clone itself: The same CDR3 arises from other DNA sequences in this sample as well. This chain joins TRBV5-1 and TRBJ2-6, with TRBD1 as a possible D gene (5 bases). V lost 2 bases and J 2 bases, leaving 8 bases between the germline ends. Germline V gives CDR1 SGHRS, CDR2 YFSETQ. The CDR3 consists of 15 residues. CDR3 in amino acids: CASSFSTAGANVLTF. DNA for the CDR3: TGCGCCAGCAGCTTTTCGACAGCTGGGGCCAACGTCCTGACTTTC.

This clone was seen only once. V gene TRBV18 combines with J gene TRBJ1-3; possibly TRBD1 for D (6 bases). CDR3 size: 16 residues. The germline CDR1 and CDR2 sequences are KGHSH and LQKENI. The V and J ends lost 5 bases and 3 bases respectively, with 17 bases between them. The CDR3: CASSERMTGYGNTIYF. The CDR3 DNA is TGTGCCAGCTCAGAACGTATGACAGGTTATGGAAACACCATATATTTT.

The chain joins TRBV3-1 (or the pseudogene TRBV3-2) to TRBJ2-3; 11 bases match TRBD2. Trimming cost V 4 bases and J 5 bases; bases outside gene matches: 5. The CDR3 is made up of 15 amino acids. CDR1 is LGHDT, CDR2 YNNKEL, per germline (reference sequence). The CDR3 sequence is CASSPTSGSEDTQYF. The CDR3 coding sequence is TGTGCCAGCAGCCCTACTAGCGGGAGCGAAGATACGCAGTATTTT.

The CDR3 sequence is CASSPPPGRETEAFF. The CDR3 DNA reads TGCGCCAGCAGCCCCCCCCCGGGCCGGGAAACTGAAGCTTTCTTT. The rearrangement links TRBV4-1 to TRBJ1-1; D not resolved. In germline, CDR1 is MGHRA, CDR2 YSYEKL. This CDR3 contains 15 residues. V lost 4 bases to trimming and J lost 5 bases, with 17 bases between them.

This clone was seen more than once but under ten times. V usage is TRBV2 and J usage is TRBJ1-1, with D unclear. V shed 4 bases and J shed 4 bases, with 13 bases lying between them. The CDR3 sequence is 14 residues long. CDR1 SNHLY and CDR2 FYNNEI come from the germline V gene. The CDR3 protein is CASSGGLKGTEAFF. CDR3 nucleotide sequence: TGTGCCAGCAGTGGAGGGTTAAAAGGCACTGAAGCTTTCTTT.

This chain joins TRBV5-5 and TRBJ2-1; D is possibly TRBD2 (7 bases). V was clipped by 0 bases and J by 1 base, with 11 bases between them. The germline gives CDR1 SGHKS, CDR2 YYEKEE (reference sequence). This CDR3 has 16 amino acids. CDR3 nucleotide sequence: TGTGCCAGCAGCTTGGTCCGGGGGGCGTCCTACAATGAGCAGTTCTTC. It is translated as CASSLVRGASYNEQFF.

The chain has TRBV4-2 and TRBJ2-2; possible D gene TRBD2, 5 bases. Germline-derived CDR1 and CDR2 are LGHNA and YNFKEQ. The germline V and J ends were trimmed by 5 bases and 2 bases, with 9 bases remaining between them. The CDR3 runs 14 residues. The CDR3 coding sequence is TGTGCCAGCAGCGGTGAGGGAAACACCGGGGAGCTGTTTTTT. Amino acid sequence: CASSGEGNTGELFF.

The V call is TRBV3-1 (or the pseudogene TRBV3-2), the J call TRBJ2-3; TRBD2 might be the D (6 bases). The CDR3 sequence is 16 residues long. Trimming shortened V by 2 bases and J by 2 bases, and 14 bases separated the two germline ends. Per the germline V gene, CDR1 is LGHDT and CDR2 is YNNKEL (reference sequence). CDR3 amino acids: CASSQRRGRLTDTQYF. The CDR3 coding sequence is TGTGCCAGCAGCCAAAGGCGGGGCCGACTCACAGATACGCAGTATTTT.